This T cell receptor beta chain was recovered during a study of a mutant IDH1 vaccine in newly diagnosed glioma. Study-level background: Mean patient age was about 40 years; around 60% were male and approximately 40% female. Patients arrived already treated with radiotherapy, temozolomide, or both, most having had both. Study-wide points: In 90% to 95% of patients, immune responses induced by the vaccine occurred.

The length of the CDR3 is 14 residues. Germline V gene lookup returns CDR1 GTSNPN and CDR2 SVGIG (reference sequence). The J segment lost 4 bases and the V segment lost 2 bases, leaving 7 bases of the junction unmatched. As for time point: baseline, week 1 (first vaccination visit). As to treatment: pre-vaccination baseline after standard-of-care therapy. New astrocytomas of WHO grade 3 or 4 that were IDH1-mutant and ATRX-lost were found in the donors. With regard to this clone: Its specificity is not known.

Profiled with immunoSEQ multiplex PCR; TCRdb holds only in-frame clones, not every one. The sample records over 75,000 clones, 80% being singletons. The input for sequencing was PBMCs, taken from a glioma patient treated with radiotherapy, temozolomide or both. The rearrangement uses TRBV30 and TRBJ2-5; the match to TRBD2 covers 7 bases. The receptor comes from a middle-aged man with glioma. The CDR3 DNA reads TGTGCCTGGAGTCTGGGAGGGAAAGGAGAGACCCAGTACTTC. This sequence encodes CAWSLGGKGETQYF.